The clone carrying this T cell receptor beta chain showed up just a few times. The data were taken from a study of T-cell memory formation after mild COVID-19. The germline V gene encodes CDR1 GTSNPN and CDR2 SVGIG (reference sequence). The germline V and J ends were trimmed by 5 bases and 7 bases, with 21 bases remaining between them. This CDR3 contains 15 residues. TCRdb re-called the 5' RACE reads with MiXCR, one entry per CDR3 protein. This table holds 500,000 to 600,000 distinct CDR3 sequences, roughly 18% found once. V and J are TRBV30 and TRBJ2-4; D perhaps matches TRBD2 (6 bases). This receptor was taken from an adult woman who had mild COVID-19 (a few samples of this study predate the infection). Cell type and time point are not known. The sample was PBMCs or a T cell subset sorted from them (not recorded which). The CDR3 sequence is CAWQRDFPIRNIQYF. The DNA for the CDR3 is TGTGCCTGGCAACGGGACTTCCCCATCCGTAACATTCAGTACTTC.